The rows below give T cell receptor beta chains drawn from one sample of a study of CD8+ T cells in alopecia areata. The table came from immunoSEQ multiplex PCR; TCRdb's copy has only in-frame clones and leaves some out. The sample yields fewer than 200,000 clones, about 60% seen once. Specimen: CD4+ T cells sorted from blood, collected at week 0. Source of these receptors: a human donor with alopecia areata. CDR3s include the opening cysteine and the closing phenylalanine or tryptophan. Each record gives: V gene, J gene, D gene, clone size, CDR3 DNA, CDR3 protein. A D gene is named only where the DNA matches it firmly. Only some rows state a clone size, as once, few, many or a class for expanded clones.

TRBV7-9	TRBJ2-7	TRBD1	.	TGTGCCAGCAGCTTAGCGCCGGGACAGGGCTCCTACGAGCAGTACTTC	CASSLAPGQGSYEQYF
TRBV25-1	TRBJ2-5	TRBD2	.	TGTGCCAGCAGTGAATGGGGGGGGAGGGAGACCCAGTACTTC	CASSEWGGRETQYF
TRBV6-5	TRBJ1-4	.	few	TGTGCCAGCAGCCGCGTCCGAAATGAAAAACTGTTTTTT	CASSRVRNEKLFF
TRBV29-1	TRBJ2-1	.	.	TGCAGCTATTCAGCGGCTTCTTACAATGAGCAGTTCTTC	CSYSAASYNEQFF
TRBV30	TRBJ2-1	TRBD2	.	TGTGCCTGGAGTGTTGGCGGGGGGGATGAGCAGTTCTTC	CAWSVGGGDEQFF
TRBV7-2	TRBJ1-2	TRBD1	few	TGTGCCAGCAGCTTAGCGTCGGCAGGGGGCGGACATGGCTACACCTTC	CASSLASAGGGHGYTF
TRBV27	TRBJ2-7	TRBD1	few	TGTGCCAGCAGTTCCCGGTTGGGACAGGTTTCCCACGAGCAGTACTTC	CASSSRLGQVSHEQYF
TRBV7-9	TRBJ2-1	.	few	TGTGCCAGCAGCCACTTTGGGAGACAAGACAATGAGCAGTTCTTC	CASSHFGRQDNEQFF
TRBV21-1	TRBJ2-7	.	few	TGTGCCAGCAGCAAACAGGGAAGACCCTACGAGCAGTACTTC	CASSKQGRPYEQYF
TRBV30	TRBJ2-7	TRBD1	.	TGTGCCTGGAGTCCAACCCGGGACAGGGGAGCCTACGAGCAGTACTTC	CAWSPTRDRGAYEQYF
TRBV25-1	TRBJ1-1	.	once	TGTGCCAGCCTCAGAGAGGTCGGCACTGAAGCTTTCTTT	CASLREVGTEAFF
TRBV9	TRBJ2-5	.	.	TGTGCCAGCAGCTCCCAACCGACCGCGTCGAGGGGGGAGACCCAGTACTTC	CASSSQPTASRGETQYF
TRBV5-1	TRBJ1-1	.	.	TGCGCCAGCAGCTTGGGAGGTCCGGACACTGAAGCTTTCTTT	CASSLGGPDTEAFF
TRBV4-1	TRBJ1-1	.	few	TGCGCCAGCAGCCATATCGTCAGCCGTGAAGCTTTCTTT	CASSHIVSREAFF
TRBV7-2	TRBJ2-2	.	.	TGTGCCAGCTTGCAGGGGCTAGGCGGGGAGCTGTTTTTT	CASLQGLGGELFF
TRBV5-6	TRBJ1-2	.	.	TGTGCCAGCAATGGTCAGGGAAGTGGCTACACCTTC	CASNGQGSGYTF
TRBV7-9	TRBJ2-7	.	.	TGTGCCAGCAGCTTAGCCGGGGAGCAGTACTTC	CASSLAGEQYF
TRBV15	TRBJ2-1	TRBD2	.	TGTGCCACCAGGCCGGGGGGGCCTCCCAATGAGCAGTTCTTC	CATRPGGPPNEQFF
TRBV7-8	TRBJ2-5	.	few	TGTGCCAGTCTAGCCGCAGGGGCAGAGACCCAGTACTTC	CASLAAGAETQYF
TRBV5-1	TRBJ1-6	TRBD1	few	TGCGCCAGCAGCCCAGGACAGGATTCACCCCTCCACTTT	CASSPGQDSPLHF
TRBV5-1	TRBJ2-5	TRBD1	once	TGCGCCAGCAGCAAGGGACAGGGGGCCCTCCAAGAGACCCAGTACTTC	CASSKGQGALQETQYF
TRBV2	TRBJ2-5	.	.	TGTGCCAGCAGAATGTCAGGGACCCAGAGAGAGACCCAGTACTTC	CASRMSGTQRETQYF
TRBV6-4	TRBJ2-5	TRBD2	once	TGTGCCATCGAGGGTGAAGCGGGGGGCCCCTCAGAGACCCAGTACTTC	CAIEGEAGGPSETQYF
TRBV29-1	TRBJ1-1	.	.	TGCAGCGTTGATCCCAGAACTGAAGCTTTCTTT	CSVDPRTEAFF
TRBV5-6	TRBJ2-7	TRBD1	few	TGTGCCAGCAACCGGGACAGGTCGGCCTACGAGCAGTACTTC	CASNRDRSAYEQYF
TRBV10-3	TRBJ1-1	.	.	TGTGCCACCGCCGAGGACACTGAAGCTTTCTTT	CATAEDTEAFF
TRBV29-1	TRBJ1-2	.	few	TGCAGCGTGGCAGAAGGGTCTGGCTACACCTTC	CSVAEGSGYTF
TRBV25-1	TRBJ1-2	.	.	TGTGCCAGCAGTGAAGGGCTCGGGGCCGGTGGCTACACCTTC	CASSEGLGAGGYTF
TRBV6-5	TRBJ1-6	.	.	TGTGCCAGCAGTACCCCGCAAGGATCACCCCTCCACTTT	CASSTPQGSPLHF
TRBV30	TRBJ2-7	.	.	TGTGCCTGGAGTGTATTCGACGAGCAGTACTTC	CAWSVFDEQYF
TRBV10-3	TRBJ1-6	.	.	TGTGCCATCAGCGCCATAAATTCACCCCTCCACTTT	CAISAINSPLHF
TRBV29-1	TRBJ2-5	.	.	TGCAGCGTTGTGGGCAGGAAAAAACAAGAGACCCAGTACTTC	CSVVGRKKQETQYF
TRBV30	TRBJ2-5	.	.	TGTGCCTGGAGTGCGCCAATACAAGAGACCCAGTACTTC	CAWSAPIQETQYF
TRBV6-5	TRBJ1-1	.	.	TGTGCCAGCAGCTCCAACAGTAAAGAAGCTTTCTTT	CASSSNSKEAFF
TRBV30	TRBJ1-2	.	few	TGTGCCTGGAGTGTAGGTCACTCCGGGGGCTATGGCTACACCTTC	CAWSVGHSGGYGYTF
TRBV30	TRBJ1-2	.	.	TGTGCCTGGAGTGTGATCTGGGCGAACTATGGCTACACCTTC	CAWSVIWANYGYTF
TRBV10-3	TRBJ2-5	.	few	TGTGCCATCAGGGGGGGGCTAAGGTACCAAGAGACCCAGTACTTC	CAIRGGLRYQETQYF
TRBV23-1	TRBJ1-5	.	few	TGCGCCAGCAGTCAATCCGGACACCTCCGGGGTCAGCCCCAGCATTTT	CASSQSGHLRGQPQHF
TRBV30	TRBJ2-7	.	few	TGTGCCTGGAGTGAGTGGCAGGGTGGGGGCTACGAGCAGTACTTC	CAWSEWQGGGYEQYF
TRBV29-1	TRBJ1-5	.	once	TGCAGCGTTCGCACACCAGGGGGCAATCAGCCCCAGCATTTT	CSVRTPGGNQPQHF
TRBV5-4	TRBJ1-4	.	once	TGTGCCAGCAGCTTGAAGGTTAAGGATGAAAAACTGTTTTTT	CASSLKVKDEKLFF
TRBV5-1	TRBJ2-5	TRBD1	.	TGCGCCAGCAGTGGGGCAGGGGGACATCCGGAGACCCAGTACTTC	CASSGAGGHPETQYF
TRBV6-5	TRBJ1-2	TRBD1	few	TGTGCCAGCAAAGTACAGGGGGCGGGCTACACCTTC	CASKVQGAGYTF
TRBV14	TRBJ1-4	TRBD1	.	TGTGCCAGCAGCCGTAGGACAGGGTGGGACGAAAAACTGTTTTTT	CASSRRTGWDEKLFF
TRBV10-3	TRBJ2-3	.	few	TGTGCCATCAGGGGGGCGGCGGACACAGATACGCAGTATTTT	CAIRGAADTDTQYF
TRBV27	TRBJ2-7	.	.	TGTGCCAGCAGTTTCAGACAGTACGAGCAGTACTTC	CASSFRQYEQYF
TRBV4-1	TRBJ2-1	.	.	TGCGCCAGCAGCCAGGGGGCTCGTGACAACAATGAGCAGTTCTTC	CASSQGARDNNEQFF
TRBV29-1	TRBJ2-5	TRBD1	once	TGCACTGTCGGGACAGGGCAAGAGACCCAGTACTTC	CTVGTGQETQYF
TRBV15	TRBJ2-5	.	.	TGTGCCACCAGCAGAGATTTCTGGCAGGGAGTGGAGACCCAGTACTTC	CATSRDFWQGVETQYF
TRBV5-1	TRBJ2-1	.	few	TGCGCCAGCAGCTTGGTGGGCCGGGTCGGCGATGAGCAGTTCTTC	CASSLVGRVGDEQFF
TRBV29-1	TRBJ2-1	TRBD1	.	TGCAGCGTTGTTTTACTTCCGGGACAGGGGGCAATTGAGCAGTTCTTC	CSVVLLPGQGAIEQFF
TRBV4-1	TRBJ1-2	.	.	TGCGCCAGCAGCCACGCGTCGGACAGAAGGTACACCTTC	CASSHASDRRYTF
TRBV30	TRBJ1-2	.	.	TGTGCCTGGAGTTCAGGGTTGCACTATGGCTACACCTTC	CAWSSGLHYGYTF
TRBV5-6	TRBJ2-5	.	.	TGTGCCAGCAGCTTGGCCAGGTTTTACCAAGAGACCCAGTACTTC	CASSLARFYQETQYF
TRBV30	TRBJ1-2	TRBD1	.	TGTGCCTGGAGCCATGGGGACAGGGGTGGCTACACCTTC	CAWSHGDRGGYTF